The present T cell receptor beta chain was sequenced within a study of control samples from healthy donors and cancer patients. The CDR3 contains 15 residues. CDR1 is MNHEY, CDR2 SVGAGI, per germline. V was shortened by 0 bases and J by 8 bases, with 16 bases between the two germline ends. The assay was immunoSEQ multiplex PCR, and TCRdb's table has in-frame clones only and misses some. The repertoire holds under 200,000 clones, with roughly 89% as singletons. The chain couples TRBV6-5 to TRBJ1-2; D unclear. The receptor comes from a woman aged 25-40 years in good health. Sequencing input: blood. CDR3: CASSYSNRGVGGYTF. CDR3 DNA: TGTGCCAGCAGTTACTCGAATCGGGGAGTAGGAGGCTACACCTTC.